One and the same sample provided the 27 T cell receptor beta chains below, sequenced in a study of T cells in Graves' hyperthyroidism and ophthalmopathy. Using RNA transcripts as the source, TCR beta CDR3 regions were amplified. The HTBI primer set was used in a first-round RT-PCR of the TCR CDR3. TCRdb itself ran the multiplex PCR reads through MiXCR, one entry per CDR3 protein. The sample lists more than 500,000 distinct CDR3 sequences, around 15% occurring once. Sequenced sample: blood. These receptors were taken from a woman aged 30 to 39 with Graves' hyperthyroidism.

This clonotype was seen many times. The CDR3 DNA sequence: TGTGCCAGCAGCTTCGGAGCCAGCGGAGCCCTCAAAAACATTCAGTACTTC. This translates into CASSFGASGALKNIQYF. V usage is TRBV7-2 and J usage is TRBJ2-4; tentatively, D is TRBD2 (5 bases). Germline V CDR1 and CDR2: SGHTA, FQGNSA. V was clipped by 3 bases and J by 3 bases, with 18 bases between them. This CDR3 has 17 residues.

This clonotype occurred once. The DNA is omitted, as the CDR3 cannot be located on it reliably, and the CDR3 follows TCRdb's listing. This chain joins TRBV6-2 or TRBV6-3 and TRBJ2-3; the table gives TRBD2 as D, unverified against the DNA. Both ends counted, the CDR3 spans 21 residues. The germline V gene encodes CDR1 MNHEY and CDR2 SVGEGT. The CDR3 loop reads CASTGLADEQYFGPGTDTQYF.

This clonotype was observed many times. The rearrangement joins TRBV7-2 to TRBJ2-4, with D unresolved. Germline lookup yields CDR1 SGHTA and CDR2 FQGNSA. The CDR3 length is 15 residues. Trimming shortened V by 0 bases and J by 0 bases, and 6 bases separated the two germline ends. The CDR3 region is CASSLAGIAKNIQYF. CDR3 DNA: TGTGCCAGCAGCTTAGCAGGGATAGCCAAAAACATTCAGTACTTC.

This clonotype showed up many times. This chain joins TRBV5-1 and TRBJ2-7; 10 bases align to TRBD1. Per germline, CDR1 SGHRS and CDR2 YFSETQ. This CDR3 region has 14 residues. Germline trimming cut 5 bases from V and 2 bases from J; bases unmatched to any gene: 4. The CDR3 reads CASRHGQGAYEQYF. The CDR3 region has the DNA TGCGCCAGCAGGCACGGACAGGGGGCCTACGAGCAGTACTTC.

This clonotype was counted ten times or more. The chain carries TRBV20-1 and TRBJ2-1; 8 bases are shared with TRBD2. Germline V gives CDR1 DFQATT, CDR2 SNEGSKA (reference sequence). The CDR3 has 16 amino acids. V was pared by 4 bases and J by 9 bases, with 17 bases of the junction left unmatched. CDR3 in amino acids: CSAIKGGGRFHGEQFF. CDR3 DNA: TGCAGTGCTATAAAAGGAGGCGGGAGGTTTCATGGTGAGCAGTTCTTC.

Notes on this clonotype: A much bigger clone sits one base away, suggesting this may be a read error. The chain recombines TRBV6-2 or TRBV6-3 with TRBJ2-5; no clear D. This CDR3 is 14 amino acids long. The V end lost 5 bases, the J end lost 5 bases, and 15 bases lay between the germline ends. Germline CDR1 and CDR2: MNHEY and SVGEGT. The CDR3 protein is CASSPRASSETQYF. CDR3 in DNA: TGTGCCAGCAGTCCACGGGCGAGCTCTGAGACCCAGTACTTC.

This clonotype has at least ten counts. The genes are TRBV7-9 and TRBJ1-1; no reliable D call. Trimming cost V 5 bases and J 6 bases, with 13 bases left between them. The CDR3 contains 13 residues. Germline V gene data show CDR1 as SEHNR and CDR2 as FQNEAQ (reference sequence). The CDR3 reads CASSAEYVAEAFF. The CDR3 DNA sequence: TGTGCCAGCAGCGCAGAGTACGTCGCTGAAGCTTTCTTT.

The rearrangement links TRBV27 to TRBJ2-1; a weak D match, TRBD1 (6 bases). The CDR3 extends over 11 amino acids. CDR1 and CDR2 from the germline V gene are MNHEY and SMNVEV (reference sequence). V lost 7 bases, J lost 12 bases, and 13 bases lay in between. Here the CDR3 reads CASKSLRGQFF. The CDR3 DNA sequence: TGTGCCAGCAAAAGCCTCAGGGGGCAGTTCTTC.

This clonotype was counted many times. This chain connects TRBV6-5 to TRBJ1-5, with D uncertain. Trimming shortened V by 4 bases and J by 0 bases, and 10 bases separated the two germline ends. CDR3 length equals 15 residues. Germline V gives CDR1 MNHEY, CDR2 SVGAGI. The CDR3 coding sequence is TGTGCCAGCAGTTCTCGAAGCTATAGCAATCAGCCCCAGCATTTT. Translation gives CASSSRSYSNQPQHF.

This clonotype appeared a few times. This chain connects TRBV7-2 to TRBJ2-4; 8 positions match TRBD1. The CDR3 runs 17 residues. J gave up 2 bases and V 5 bases, and 11 bases lay outside the gene matches. The germline gives CDR1 SGHTA, CDR2 FQGNSA. The CDR3 region is CASSPETGALTKNIQYF. CDR3 in DNA: TGTGCCAGCAGCCCCGAGACAGGGGCCCTCACCAAAAACATTCAGTACTTC.

This clonotype was found once. A read error is possible here, since a much larger clone lies one base away. V gene TRBV29-1 combines with J gene TRBJ2-3, with D perhaps matching TRBD1 (6 bases). CDR3 length: 14 amino acids. CDR1 is SQVTM and CDR2 is ANQGSEA in the germline V gene. The CDR3 region is CSVRASTGTDTLYF. The DNA of the CDR3 is TGCAGCGTGAGGGCCTCTACAGGGACCGATACGCTGTATTTT.

This clonotype was picked up many times. The genes are TRBV10-3 and TRBJ2-1; 14 bases agree with TRBD2. The V gene's germline CDR1 is ENHRY and CDR2 SYGVKD. V gave up 10 bases and J gave up 8 bases; unmatched junction bases: 7. This CDR3 comprises 14 residues. CDR3 in amino acids: CASRGLAGDDEQFF. The CDR3 coding sequence is TGTGCCAGCCGGGGACTAGCGGGAGACGATGAGCAGTTCTTC.

In its sample, this clonotype was seen many times. The chain couples TRBV3-1 to TRBJ1-4; D is possibly TRBD1 (6 bases). V was cut by 6 bases and J by 8 bases, with 16 bases left in between. Germline CDR1 reads LGHDT; CDR2 reads YNNKEL (reference sequence). The CDR3 contains 14 residues. The CDR3 region is CASRMTGTGEKLFF. CDR3 in DNA: TGTGCCAGCAGGATGACAGGTACCGGGGAAAAACTGTTTTTT. Full variable domain (missing parts from reference TRBV3-1 and TRBJ1-4): DTAVSQTPKYLVTQMGNDKSIKCEQNLGHDTMYWYKQDSKKFLKIMFSYNNKELIINETVPNRFSPKSPDKAHLNLHINSLELGDSAVYFCASRMTGTGEKLFFGSGTQLSVL.

This clonotype was seen repeatedly, ten times or more. The V call is TRBV29-1, the J call TRBJ2-1, with TRBD2 matching 11 bases. CDR1 is SQVTM, CDR2 ANQGSEA, per germline. This CDR3 contains 15 residues. V lost 7 bases to trimming and J lost 7 bases; unmatched junction nucleotides: 12. The CDR3 region has the DNA TGCAGCGCTGCCCCACTAGCGGGAGTGAAGAATGAGCAGTTCTTC. Translated: CSAAPLAGVKNEQFF.

This clonotype occurred a few times. V is TRBV20-1 and J is TRBJ2-1, with TRBD2 matching over 8 bases. V lost 5 bases and J lost 11; bases outside the gene matches: 8. The CDR3 covers 12 residues. Germline V gene lookup returns CDR1 DFQATT and CDR2 SNEGSKA (reference sequence). As DNA, the CDR3 is TGCAGTGCTCGCCAGACTAGCGAAAAGCAGTTCTTC. The encoded protein is CSARQTSEKQFF.

Concerning this clonotype: This sequence may be a read error, since a much larger clone differs from it by one base. J is TRBJ2-7 and V is TRBV7-2, with 8 bases matching TRBD1. J lost 0 bases, V lost 5 bases, and 6 bases had no gene match. The CDR3 runs to 15 residues. CDR1 is SGHTA, CDR2 FQGNSA, per germline. CDR3 residues: CASSLTGQDSYEQYF. CDR3 nucleotide sequence: TGTGCCAGCAGCCTAACGGGACAGGACTCCTACGAGCAGTACTTC.

Turning to this clonotype: A single base separates this from a much larger clone, so it may be a read error. The chain combines TRBV6-1 with TRBJ2-3, with 8 bases aligning to TRBD2. The V gene's germline CDR1 is MNHNS and CDR2 SASEGT. V was clipped by 10 bases and J by 5 bases; unmatched bases: 11. This CDR3 spans 14 amino acids. The CDR3: CATSAGVGIDTQYF. The CDR3 bases are TGTGCCACATCAGCGGGAGTAGGGATAGATACGCAGTATTTT.

This clonotype was detected only a few times. The gene calls are TRBV20-1 and TRBJ1-5, with TRBD1 as a possible D gene (5 bases). Germline V CDR1 and CDR2: DFQATT, SNEGSKA (reference sequence). The CDR3 sequence is 14 residues long. The V end was cut by 3 bases, the J end by 3 bases, with 12 bases between. The CDR3 loop reads CSASSGGTNQPQHF. The CDR3 DNA reads TGCAGTGCTAGTTCCGGGGGAACCAATCAGCCCCAGCATTTT.

Ten or more counts support this clonotype. The rearrangement joins TRBV7-2 to TRBJ2-3; D possibly corresponds to TRBD1 (5 bases). V gave up 1 base and J gave up 2 bases, with 10 bases separating them. Per germline, CDR1 SGHTA and CDR2 FQGNSA. The CDR3 is made up of 15 amino acids. The CDR3 DNA follows: TGTGCCAGCAGCTTAGGTGGGGCCATCACAGATACGCAGTATTTT. Amino acids: CASSLGGAITDTQYF.

The rearrangement joins TRBV25-1 to TRBJ2-7, with 10 positions matching TRBD1. The J segment lost 3 bases and the V segment lost 6 bases, leaving 5 bases of the junction unmatched. Germline lookup yields CDR1 MGHDK and CDR2 SYGVNS. The CDR3 is 14 amino acids. The DNA of the CDR3 is TGTGCCAGCAGGCAGGGACAGGGGCTCTACGAGCAGTACTTC. The encoded protein is CASRQGQGLYEQYF.

This clonotype appeared many times. This sequence joins TRBV12-3 or TRBV12-4 and TRBJ1-2; D unresolved. V was clipped by 3 bases and J by 10 bases, with 9 bases between them. This CDR3 has 11 amino acids. The CDR3 loop is CASSFNGLYTF. The DNA for the CDR3 is TGTGCCAGCAGTTTCAATGGGCTCTACACCTTC.

The rearrangement uses TRBV11-1 and TRBJ2-3; the match to TRBD2 covers 11 bases. V lost 5 bases, J lost 4 bases, and 5 bases stayed unmatched. The germline gives CDR1 SGHAT, CDR2 FQDESV (reference sequence). The length of the CDR3 is 15 residues. Here the CDR3 reads CASSRTSGLADTQYF. The CDR3 DNA follows: TGTGCCAGCAGCAGGACTAGCGGGCTAGCAGATACGCAGTATTTT.

This chain links TRBV5-1 with TRBJ2-3; D call uncertain. Germline CDR1 is SGHRS and CDR2 is YFSETQ. Trimming cost V 3 bases and J 1 base, with 12 bases left between them. CDR3 length: 15 amino acids. In DNA, the CDR3 is TGCGCCAGCAGCTCGGACCCTTGGGGCACAGATACGCAGTATTTT. Translated, it gives CASSSDPWGTDTQYF. Full variable domain (missing parts from reference TRBV5-1 and TRBJ2-3): KAGVTQTPRYLIKTRGQQVTLSCSPISGHRSVSWYQQTPGQGLQFLFEYFSETQRNKGNFPGRFSGRQFSNSRSEMNVSTLELGDSALYLCASSSDPWGTDTQYFGPGTRLTVL.

J is TRBJ2-3 and V is TRBV30, with unresolved D. The CDR3 is 13 amino acids. With 7 bases removed from V and 3 bases from J, the gap between germline ends came to 14 bases. In germline, CDR1 is GTSNPN, CDR2 SVGIG (reference sequence). The CDR3 sequence is CASNPRMTDTQYF. The CDR3 DNA reads TGTGCCTCCAACCCAAGAATGACAGATACGCAGTATTTT.

The chain uses TRBV27 and TRBJ2-6; the D gene is possibly TRBD1 (6 bases). With 1 base removed from V and 4 bases from J, the gap between germline ends came to 14 bases. CDR1 and CDR2 from the germline V gene are MNHEY and SMNVEV (reference sequence). The CDR3 totals 17 residues. The DNA for the CDR3 is TGTGCCAGCAGTTTATATACCCTTCAGGGGGGGGCCAACGTCCTGACTTTC. This sequence encodes CASSLYTLQGGANVLTF.

This clonotype was seen more than once but under ten times. The CDR3 protein is CASSWELRSGGYTF. CDR3 nucleotides: TGTGCCAGTAGTTGGGAACTTAGGAGCGGCGGCTACACCTTC. The V call is TRBV19, the J call TRBJ1-2; D remains unclear. V lost 5 bases, J lost 8 bases, and 18 bases lay in between. CDR1 LNHDA and CDR2 SQIVND come from the germline V gene (reference sequence). This CDR3 region has 14 residues. Based on the CDR3 plus reference TRBV19 and TRBJ1-2, the full variable domain is DGGITQSPKYLFRKEGQNVTLSCEQNLNHDAMYWYRQDPGQGLRLIYYSQIVNDFQKGDIAEGYSVSREKKESFPLTVTSAQKNPTAFYLCASSWELRSGGYTFGSGTRLTVV.

The J gene is TRBJ2-1, the V gene TRBV29-1; TRBD1 aligns across 7 bases. Trimming took 0 bases from V and 7 from J; bases not matched to a gene: 15. Germline values: CDR1 SQVTM, CDR2 ANQGSEA. There are 17 residues in the CDR3. The CDR3 spells CSVEDPIGTVDGNEQFF. In DNA, the CDR3 is TGCAGCGTTGAAGATCCCATTGGGACAGTGGACGGGAATGAGCAGTTCTTC.